The 8 T cell receptor beta chains reported below all come from one sample, sequenced in a study of cytomegalovirus exposure and HLA in healthy donors. Primers: 60 Vbeta forward and 13 Jbeta reverse. Sequencing was performed with immunoSEQ multiplex PCR; in TCRdb, only in-frame clones are kept and a portion is missing. The sample comprises around 150,000 clones, roughly 75% of which are singletons, and about 11% rests with the top ten. The sequencing sample was made of PBMCs. These receptors all come from a man aged 18 to 29 in good health and CMV-seropositive.

J is TRBJ1-2 and V is TRBV14; tentative D call: TRBD1 (5 bases). This CDR3 is 15 amino acids long. Germline V gene sequence: CDR1 SGHDN, CDR2 FVKESK. V lost 1 base, J lost 6 bases, and 15 bases lay in between. The CDR3, as DNA: TGTGCCAGCAGCCAAGTATCGCCCAGGGAACATGGCTACACCTTC. This gives the protein CASSQVSPREHGYTF. The full variable domain, with the rest looked up from reference TRBV14 and TRBJ1-2, is EAGVTQFPSHSVIEKGQTVTLRCDPISGHDNLYWYRRVMGKEIKFLLHFVKESKQDESGMPNNRFLAERTGGTYSTLKVQPAELEDSGVYFCASSQVSPREHGYTFGSGTRLTVV.

This clone was observed a handful of times. The chain has TRBV21-1 and TRBJ2-1; the table calls TRBD2, which could not be checked here. TRBV21-1 has pseudogene status. This CDR3 is built from 19 residues. CDR3 region: CASSKGTSGRPSSYNEQFF. CDR3 nucleotide sequence: TGTGCCAGCAGCAAAGGGACTAGCGGGAGGCCCAGCTCCTACAATGAGCAGTTCTTC.

This chain uses TRBV7-9 with TRBJ2-2; TRBD2 might be the D (6 bases). Trimming took 1 base from V and 3 from J, leaving 9 bases between them. The germline CDR1 and CDR2 sequences are SEHNR and FQNEAQ (reference sequence). CDR3 length: 15 amino acids. The CDR3 nucleotides read TGTGCCAGCAGCTTAGGGGCGGGACACACCGGGGAGCTGTTTTTT. Its protein product is CASSLGAGHTGELFF.

The sample holds a few counts of this clone. This rearrangement joins TRBV18 to TRBJ2-1; 7 bases match TRBD1. The V gene end was trimmed by 3 bases and the J gene end by 4 bases; junction bases not matched to a gene: 9. This CDR3 is 16 amino acids long. In germline, CDR1 is KGHSH, CDR2 LQKENI. CDR3 protein: CASSPRRGHEYNEQFF. The CDR3 DNA reads as TGTGCCAGCTCACCTCGAAGGGGGCACGAATACAATGAGCAGTTCTTC.

The chain carries TRBV28 and TRBJ1-5; no clear D. The CDR3 spans 12 residues. Per germline, CDR1 MDHEN and CDR2 SYDVKM. With 3 bases removed from V and 5 bases from J, the gap between germline ends came to 5 bases. The CDR3 region has the DNA TGTGCCAGCAGTTTTAGTCATCAGCCCCAGCATTTT. Its translation is CASSFSHQPQHF.

V usage is TRBV27 and J usage is TRBJ2-1; D is perhaps TRBD2 (6 bases). The V gene lost 5 bases and the J gene lost 4 bases, with 15 bases spanning the gap. Germline V gives CDR1 MNHEY, CDR2 SMNVEV (reference sequence). This CDR3 spans 15 amino acids. DNA of the CDR3: TGTGCCAGCAGTGGACGGGACTCAAGATACAATGAGCAGTTCTTC. As protein: CASSGRDSRYNEQFF.

The chain joins TRBV27 to TRBJ1-2, with 7 bases aligning to TRBD1. Germline CDR1 and CDR2: MNHEY and SMNVEV (reference sequence). CDR3 length: 13 residues. V was pared by 7 bases and J by 6 bases, with 8 bases of the junction left unmatched. The CDR3 protein is CASKDRAGDGYTF. The CDR3 DNA is TGTGCCAGCAAAGACAGGGCTGGGGATGGCTACACCTTC.

This chain joins TRBV4-2 and TRBJ2-6; 10 bases are a match to TRBD1. The CDR3 consists of 18 residues. After removal of 5 bases from V and 4 bases from J, the junction contained 11 bases not matched to a gene. Germline assignment: CDR1 LGHNA and CDR2 YNFKEQ. The CDR3, as DNA: TGTGCCAGCAGCTACAGCGGGACAGGGGCTCTCGGGGCCAACGTCCTGACTTTC. Encoded protein: CASSYSGTGALGANVLTF.